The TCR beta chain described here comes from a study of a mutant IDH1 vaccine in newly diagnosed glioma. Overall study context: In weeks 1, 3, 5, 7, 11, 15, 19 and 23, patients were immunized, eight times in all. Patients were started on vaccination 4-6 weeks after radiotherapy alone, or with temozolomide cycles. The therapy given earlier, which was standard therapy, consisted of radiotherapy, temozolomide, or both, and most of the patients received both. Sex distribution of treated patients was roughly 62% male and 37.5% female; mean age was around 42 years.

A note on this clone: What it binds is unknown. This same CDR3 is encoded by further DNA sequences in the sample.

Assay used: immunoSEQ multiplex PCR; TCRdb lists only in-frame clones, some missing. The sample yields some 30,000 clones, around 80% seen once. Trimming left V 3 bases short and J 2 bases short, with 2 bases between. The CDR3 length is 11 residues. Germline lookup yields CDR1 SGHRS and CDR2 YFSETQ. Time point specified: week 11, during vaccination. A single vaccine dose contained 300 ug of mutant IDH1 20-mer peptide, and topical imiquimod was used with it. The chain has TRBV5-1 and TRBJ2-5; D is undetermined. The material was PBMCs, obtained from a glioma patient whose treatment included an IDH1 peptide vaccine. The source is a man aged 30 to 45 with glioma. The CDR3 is CASSSQETQYF. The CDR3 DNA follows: TGCGCCAGCAGCTCACAAGAGACCCAGTACTTC.